The 10 T cell receptor beta chains listed next were all sequenced from one sample in a study of blood T cell repertoires in COVID-19. Assay: immunoSEQ multiplex PCR; the TCRdb copy retains only in-frame clones and omits some. The table lists over 100,000 clones, less than 85% of them singletons. The sample comprised peripheral blood. These receptors were collected from a woman aged 60-75 years with acute or convalescent COVID-19.

The chain has TRBV30 and TRBJ2-1; 12 nucleotides match TRBD2. This CDR3 is 14 amino acids long. The germline gives CDR1 GTSNPN, CDR2 SVGIG (reference sequence). With 5 bases clipped from V and 8 bases from J, the junction kept 7 bases outside the gene matches. CDR3 residues: CAWDPTSGRDEQFF. In DNA form, the CDR3 reads TGTGCCTGGGACCCGACTAGCGGGAGAGATGAGCAGTTCTTC.

CDR3: CASSFFREINEKLFF. The CDR3 bases are TGTGCCAGCAGTTTTTTCCGGGAAATTAATGAAAAACTGTTTTTT. This chain links TRBV28 with TRBJ1-4; D remains unclear. Trimming pared 3 bases from V and 4 bases from J, leaving 12 bases between. CDR3 size: 15 residues. Looked up from germline, CDR1 is MDHEN and CDR2 is SYDVKM.

The chain joins TRBV12-3 or TRBV12-4 to TRBJ1-5, with no clear D. The CDR3 sequence is 13 residues long. The V end was cut by 6 bases, the J end by 2 bases, with 8 bases between. The CDR3 sequence is CASSFTGNQPQHF. CDR3 bases: TGTGCCAGCAGCTTTACGGGCAATCAGCCCCAGCATTTT.

The chain carries TRBV27 and TRBJ2-2, with 7 bases identical to TRBD2. The CDR3 extends over 17 amino acids. CDR1 is MNHEY, CDR2 SMNVEV, per germline (reference sequence). V lost 6 bases to trimming and J lost 2 bases; unmatched junction nucleotides: 12. CDR3 coding DNA: TGTGCCAGCAGACGGGTTGGAGCGGGACTTAACACCGGGGAGCTGTTTTTT. This gives the protein CASRRVGAGLNTGELFF.

There are a few counts of this clone. The CDR3 here is CASSREIMGEKLFF. Here the CDR3 DNA reads TGTGCCAGCAGCCGGGAGATAATGGGGGAAAAACTGTTTTTT. This sequence joins TRBV6-5 and TRBJ1-4; D uncertain. The CDR3 sequence is 14 residues long. The germline V gene has CDR1 MNHEY and CDR2 SVGAGI. V lost 6 bases and J lost 8, with 16 bases in between.

In nucleotides, the CDR3 is TGCGCCAGCAGCCATAGTAGGCGGGGCGCTAGCACAGATACGCAGTATTTT. Encoded protein: CASSHSRRGASTDTQYF. The J gene is TRBJ2-3, the V gene TRBV4-3; weak D call: TRBD2 (6 bases). Trimming removed 3 bases from V and 0 bases from J, with 16 bases in between. The germline CDR1 and CDR2 sequences are LGHNA and YSLEER. There are 17 residues in the CDR3.

In DNA, the CDR3 is TGCGCCAGCAGCCCCGGGACAGACTCGCGGGAGCAGTACTTC. This sequence encodes CASSPGTDSREQYF. The V and J genes are TRBV5-1 and TRBJ2-7; 7 bases line up with TRBD1. This CDR3 is built from 14 residues. The germline gives CDR1 SGHRS, CDR2 YFSETQ. The trim removed 4 bases at V and 7 bases at J, leaving 11 bases unmatched.

This clone has a single count. The chain recombines TRBV5-1 with TRBJ1-5; 9 positions agree with TRBD1. The germline V gene encodes CDR1 SGHRS and CDR2 YFSETQ. J lost 3 bases, V lost 3 bases, and 13 bases had no gene match. This CDR3 has 18 amino acids. The CDR3 is CASSSGQGPPSHNQPQHF. CDR3 in DNA: TGCGCCAGCAGCTCCGGACAGGGGCCGCCGTCCCACAATCAGCCCCAGCATTTT.

The sample holds one count of this clone. The CDR3 region is CAITPEGSYNEQFF. The CDR3 nucleotides read TGTGCCATCACGCCGGAGGGCTCCTACAATGAGCAGTTCTTC. This chain connects TRBV28 to TRBJ2-1, with D possibly matching TRBD2 (6 bases). In germline, CDR1 is MDHEN, CDR2 SYDVKM. Trimming stripped 10 bases from V and 0 bases from J, with 13 bases between. The CDR3 covers 14 residues.

The gene calls are TRBV2 and TRBJ2-3, with D maybe TRBD2 (5 bases). Trimming left V 8 bases short and J 4 bases short, with 19 bases between. The CDR3 has 15 residues. The germline gives CDR1 SNHLY, CDR2 FYNNEI. The CDR3 DNA follows: TGTGCCAGCCGGATCGGGGAAGTCGGATCAGATACGCAGTATTTT. It translates to CASRIGEVGSDTQYF.